These 13 T cell receptor beta chains came from one sample sequenced in a study of T cells in Graves' hyperthyroidism and ophthalmopathy. RNA transcripts served as the template for amplifying TCR beta CDR3 regions. TCR CDR3 underwent first-round RT-PCR with the HTBI primer set. TCRdb recomputed calls from the multiplex PCR reads with MiXCR, one row per CDR3 protein. Of around 290,000 distinct CDR3 sequences in the sample, approximately 14% were seen once. The sequenced material came from blood. All receptors come from a woman aged 40-49 years with Graves' hyperthyroidism.

Ten or more counts support this clonotype. The chain carries TRBV29-1 and TRBJ2-3; D is perhaps TRBD1 (6 bases). The CDR3 runs to 15 residues. Germline CDR1 and CDR2: SQVTM and ANQGSEA. Trimming pared 0 bases from V and 0 bases from J, leaving 10 bases between. CDR3 amino acids: CSVEDNQGSTDTQYF. CDR3 nucleotides: TGCAGCGTTGAAGATAACCAGGGGAGCACAGATACGCAGTATTTT.

This clonotype has ten or more counts. The rearrangement links TRBV12-3 or TRBV12-4 to TRBJ1-4; D unclear. The CDR3 runs 19 residues. V gave up 3 bases and J gave up 5 bases, with 25 bases separating them. The CDR3 nucleotides read TGTGCCAGCAGTTTTTTGACAACCCTGATGGACCTAGGGAATGAAAAACTGTTTTTT. Protein: CASSFLTTLMDLGNEKLFF.

This clonotype was counted a few times. The chain has TRBV2 and TRBJ2-2; 9 bases line up with TRBD1. The CDR3 runs 15 residues. Trimming removed 6 bases from V and 2 bases from J; junction bases left unmatched: 4. CDR1 is SNHLY, CDR2 FYNNEI, per germline. The CDR3 DNA follows: TGTGCCAGCAGAGACAGGGGGGCAAACACCGGGGAGCTGTTTTTT. This gives the protein CASRDRGANTGELFF.

In its sample, this clonotype was seen many times. This chain connects TRBV2 to TRBJ2-2; weak D call: TRBD1 (5 bases). This CDR3 comprises 15 residues. Germline V gene sequence: CDR1 SNHLY, CDR2 FYNNEI. The V end was cut by 4 bases, the J end by 4 bases, with 13 bases between. Here the CDR3 reads CASSAQGWGTGELFF. The CDR3 nucleotides read TGTGCCAGCAGTGCGCAGGGATGGGGCACCGGGGAGCTGTTTTTT.

Ten or more counts support this clonotype. The chain links TRBV7-8 to TRBJ1-5; 8 nucleotides line up with TRBD1. The CDR3 totals 16 residues. The ends lost 5 bases at V and 7 bases at J; junction bases unmatched: 13. Germline values: CDR1 SGHVS, CDR2 FQNEAQ. The CDR3 sequence is CASSQFSGQGEQPQHF. The CDR3, as DNA: TGTGCCAGCAGCCAATTTTCAGGACAGGGAGAACAGCCCCAGCATTTT.

This clonotype was observed many times. The chain employs TRBV20-1 and TRBJ2-5, with D possibly called TRBD1 or TRBD2 (6 bases each). This CDR3 region has 15 residues. Per the germline V gene, CDR1 is DFQATT and CDR2 is SNEGSKA (reference sequence). Trimming cost V 0 bases and J 3 bases, with 14 bases left between them. The CDR3 nucleotides read TGCAGTGCTAGAGAGCCCCGAGGGGGGAAAGAGACCCAGTACTTC. It translates to CSAREPRGGKETQYF.

This chain connects TRBV3-1 to TRBJ2-5; tentative D call: TRBD1 (5 bases). Germline V CDR1 and CDR2: LGHDT, YNNKEL (reference sequence). The CDR3 extends over 14 amino acids. Trimming pared 3 bases from V and 3 bases from J, leaving 11 bases between. The CDR3 here is CASSQVGVEETQYF. The CDR3 DNA is TGTGCCAGCAGCCAGGTAGGGGTTGAAGAGACCCAGTACTTC.

The chain couples TRBV11-3 to TRBJ2-1, with a possible D match to TRBD2 (5 bases). This CDR3 region has 14 residues. Trimming removed 8 bases at V and 1 base at J, with 12 bases between. Per germline, CDR1 SGHNT and CDR2 YENEEA. In DNA, the CDR3 is TGTGCCAGCGGAGCCCGCGGGTCCTACAATGAGCAGTTCTTC. It yields the protein CASGARGSYNEQFF.

This clonotype was seen ten or more times. The chain couples TRBV9 to TRBJ1-1; TRBD1 matches at 7 bases. CDR1 and CDR2 (germline): SGDLS, YYNGEE. This CDR3 has 14 residues. The junction had 4 bases not matched to a gene; V was cut back by 0 bases and J by 5 bases. CDR3 residues: CASSVAQGQTEAFF. In DNA, the CDR3 is TGTGCCAGCAGCGTAGCGCAGGGACAGACTGAAGCTTTCTTT.

The J gene is TRBJ2-5, the V gene TRBV6-6; maybe TRBD1 (6 bases). V was cut by 2 bases and J by 5 bases, with 15 bases left in between. This CDR3 contains 15 residues. Germline V lookup: CDR1 MNHNY, CDR2 SVGAGI (reference sequence). CDR3 amino acids: CASSYPTRTGETQYF. The CDR3 DNA is TGTGCCAGCAGTTACCCAACCCGTACAGGGGAGACCCAGTACTTC.

The chain is built from TRBV15 and TRBJ2-5; a weak D match, TRBD2 (5 bases). The V gene lost 0 bases and the J gene lost 3 bases, with 8 bases spanning the gap. CDR3 length equals 14 residues. CDR1 is LNHNV and CDR2 is YYDKDF in the germline V gene (reference sequence). The CDR3 DNA reads as TGTGCCACCAGCAGAGAGGCTAGCAAAGAGACCCAGTACTTC. Amino acid sequence: CATSREASKETQYF.

This clonotype was seen many times. The rearrangement links TRBV30 to TRBJ1-1; D remains ambiguous. This CDR3 has 11 amino acids. The germline V and J ends were trimmed by 1 base and 5 bases, with 5 bases remaining between them. From germline, CDR1 is GTSNPN and CDR2 SVGIG (reference sequence). The CDR3, as DNA: TGTGCCTGGAGTGGAAGGACTGAAGCTTTCTTT. Protein sequence: CAWSGRTEAFF.

This chain joins TRBV18 and TRBJ2-3; D is uncertain. This CDR3 has 16 amino acids. V was trimmed by 0 bases and J by 1 base, leaving 11 bases between them. Germline CDR1 and CDR2: KGHSH and LQKENI. CDR3 in amino acids: CASSPPTSVGTDTQYF. CDR3 sequence (DNA): TGTGCCAGCTCACCACCAACCAGCGTGGGCACAGATACGCAGTATTTT.